This T cell receptor beta chain stems from a study of blood T cell repertoires in COVID-19 (dated by TCRdb to about 2020). Study-wide context: Samples covering the acute and convalescent phases of COVID-19 were provided by collaborators in the United States, Italy and Spain. The material from the prospective study consisted of cDNA or gDNA derived from T cells, B-cell-depleted T cells, or PBMCs. Subjects who had been exposed to COVID-19, were actively infected with it, or had recovered from it provided the deeply sampled blood TCRbeta repertoires that made up the dataset. The repertoires were made available in a free public database intended to serve as a resource for research on the immune response to SARS-CoV-2. The samples were drawn from two sources: the first 160 participants of the ongoing ImmuneRACE study, and 1,000 to 1,500 subjects contributed by 6 global collaborators. The sample metadata nearly always contained a de-identified subject ID, COVID-19 status, age in years and sex. Where HLA class I and class II types were available, the types were taken from metadata supplied by the sample provider, not from assay-based typing. Points the paper makes about the study in general: Clinical and demographic metadata were provided uncurated, with the amount varying by source and participant.

Note on this clone: No cognate antigen has been identified for it. No base qualities exist here, and no much larger clone lies one base off it.

Based on the germline V gene (reference sequence), the CDR1 and CDR2 sequences are MNHEY and SMNVEV. The CDR3 numbers 16 residues from cysteine through phenylalanine. Of the read, only the CDR3 DNA is kept; its 48 bases are in frame from base 1. After removal of 6 bases from V and 2 bases from J, the junction retains 7 bases not matched to a gene. The collaborating institutions used their own protocols to collect whole blood in K2EDTA tubes. Collaborator samples were shipped for TCRbeta analysis as frozen whole blood, isolated PBMCs, or DNA extracted from either sample type. The immunoSEQ Assay, a bias-controlled multiplex PCR, was used to amplify TCRbeta CDR3 regions from genomic DNA. As for the authors' bioinformatics: The number of nucleated cells in each sample was estimated from the amplification of reference gene primers within the assay. To quantify the absolute abundance of each unique TCRbeta CDR3 rearrangement, sequence reads were collapsed and filtered. For each sample, productive Simpson clonality was calculated as the square root of Simpson's diversity index across productive rearrangements. Drawn from immuneACCESS, this table holds only the in-frame rearrangements with V and J called that TCRdb kept. Clones are partly lost; checked studies trace under half to an unresolved V gene and leave the rest unexplained. V, J and clone size reflect that table, while D and trimming were determined from the DNA. A total of approximately 40,000 clones appear in this sample, more than 90% of them only once. The ten largest clones take up approximately 6% of the sample.

This clonotype originated in a human donor in a cohort sampled during active COVID-19. Sample: peripheral blood. The chain employs TRBV27 and TRBJ2-1; TRBD2 matches 10 bases in the middle. The DNA is as follows: TGTGCCAGCAGGGCTAGCGGGAGTTCCGCCTACAATGAGCAGTTCTTC. The translation is CASRASGSSAYNEQFF.